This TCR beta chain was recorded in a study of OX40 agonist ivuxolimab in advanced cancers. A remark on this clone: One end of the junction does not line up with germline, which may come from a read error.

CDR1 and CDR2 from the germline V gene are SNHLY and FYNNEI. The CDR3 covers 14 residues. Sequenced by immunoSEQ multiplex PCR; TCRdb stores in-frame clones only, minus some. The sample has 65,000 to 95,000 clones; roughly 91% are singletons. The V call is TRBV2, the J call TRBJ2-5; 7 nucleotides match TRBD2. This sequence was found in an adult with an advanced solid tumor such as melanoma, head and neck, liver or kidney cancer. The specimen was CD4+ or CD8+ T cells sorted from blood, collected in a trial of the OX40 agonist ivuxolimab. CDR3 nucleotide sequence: TGTGCCAGCAGTCAAGCGGGGCCAGGAGAGACCCAGTACTTC. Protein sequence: CASSQAGPGETQYF.